The clone carrying this T cell receptor (beta chain) was seen a single time. This record comes from a study of OX40 agonist ivuxolimab in advanced cancers. Method: immunoSEQ multiplex PCR; TCRdb's copy keeps in-frame clones and lacks some. This sample has over 70,000 clones; about 88% occur once, and the top ten carry approximately 0.3%. Germline assignment: CDR1 MNHEY and CDR2 SVGAGI. The CDR3 loop spans 15 amino acids. V was cut by 5 bases and J by 1 base, with 14 bases left in between. The rearrangement links TRBV6-5 to TRBJ1-1; perhaps TRBD1 as D (6 bases). Sequenced material: CD4+ or CD8+ T cells sorted from blood, taken in a trial of the OX40 agonist ivuxolimab. The clonotype comes from an adult with an advanced solid tumor such as melanoma, head and neck, liver or kidney cancer. The CDR3 DNA reads TGTGCCAGCAGTCATTCAGGGGCTTCGAACACTGAAGCTTTCTTT. It yields the protein CASSHSGASNTEAFF.